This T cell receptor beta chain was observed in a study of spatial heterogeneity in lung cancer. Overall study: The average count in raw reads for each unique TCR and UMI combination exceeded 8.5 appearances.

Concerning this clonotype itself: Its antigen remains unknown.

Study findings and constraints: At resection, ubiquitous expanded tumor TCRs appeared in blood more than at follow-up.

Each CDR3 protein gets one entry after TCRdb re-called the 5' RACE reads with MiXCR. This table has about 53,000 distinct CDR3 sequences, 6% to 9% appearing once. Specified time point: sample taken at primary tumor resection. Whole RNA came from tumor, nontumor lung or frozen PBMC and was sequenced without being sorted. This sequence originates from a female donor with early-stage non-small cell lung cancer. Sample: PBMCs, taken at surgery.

The DNA for the CDR3 is TGTGCCAGTAGTAAGACAGTCCAGCGCGGGAATTCACCCCTCCACTTT. It is translated as CASSKTVQRGNSPLHF. The V gene is TRBV19, the J gene TRBJ1-6, with a tentative D call TRBD1 (5 bases). The CDR3 contains 16 residues. Per the germline V gene, CDR1 is LNHDA and CDR2 is SQIVND (reference sequence). V gave up 4 bases and J gave up 7 bases, with 17 bases separating them.